These 30 T cell receptor beta chains originate from one sample sequenced in a study of T-cell reconstitution after alpha-beta-depleted transplantation in children. A library of TCRbeta sequences, prepared with unique molecular identifiers, was generated. MiXCR was run by TCRdb on the PCR reads, yielding one entry per CDR3 protein. The table records hundreds of thousands of distinct CDR3 sequences, around 9.5% of them present only once. The sample in question was PBMCs from the stem cell graft donor, obtained from the stem cell graft. These receptors were collected from a human donor who donated a stem cell graft to a child with acute lymphoblastic leukemia.

A few counts support this clonotype. This rearrangement joins TRBV19 to TRBJ2-2; 8 bases agree with TRBD1. The CDR3 loop spans 21 amino acids. With V trimmed by 6 bases and J by 0 bases, 21 bases remained unmatched. Per germline, CDR1 LNHDA and CDR2 SQIVND (reference sequence). CDR3 nucleotide sequence: TGTGCCAGTAGGATCTTATCCCCCGGGACAGGCGGTATAACGAACACCGGGGAGCTGTTTTTT. It encodes CASRILSPGTGGITNTGELFF.

The sample holds a few counts of this clonotype. The chain couples TRBV5-6 to TRBJ1-4; unclear D gene. Trimming took off 4 bases at V and 7 bases at J, with 11 bases between the two ends. The CDR3 is made up of 13 amino acids. CDR1 SGHDT and CDR2 YYEEEE come from the germline V gene. CDR3 sequence (DNA): TGTGCCAGCAGCCCGACACTGGTTGAAAAACTGTTTTTT. Protein sequence: CASSPTLVEKLFF.

This sequence joins TRBV7-2 and TRBJ1-2, with D hard to call. Germline values: CDR1 SGHTA, CDR2 FQGNSA. The CDR3 covers 13 residues. Trimming shortened V by 6 bases and J by 4 bases, and 12 bases separated the two germline ends. CDR3 sequence reads: CASSRTASYGYTF. CDR3 nucleotides: TGTGCCAGCAGTCGGACGGCGAGCTATGGCTACACCTTC.

This clonotype came up a few times. At one boundary the junction diverges from the germline segment, which might be a read error. V gene TRBV12-3 or TRBV12-4 combines with J gene TRBJ1-2; 8 bases line up with TRBD1. There are 11 residues in the CDR3. The CDR3 nucleotides are TGTGCCAGCAGTTTCAGGGGGCGTCCTCGCTTC. It codes for CASSFRGRPRF.

The gene calls are TRBV5-1 and TRBJ2-5; 12 nucleotides line up with TRBD2. CDR3 length equals 16 residues. V shed 6 bases, J shed 1 base, and the junction held 7 bases outside the gene matches. Germline CDR1 and CDR2: SGHRS and YFSETQ. CDR3 loop: CASTTGLAGSQETQYF. DNA of the CDR3: TGCGCCAGCACCACAGGACTAGCGGGGAGCCAAGAGACCCAGTACTTC.

This clonotype was observed many times. The chain is built from TRBV4-1 and TRBJ2-7, with D perhaps assigned TRBD1 or TRBD2 (5 bases each). V lost 8 bases and J lost 4, with 24 bases in between. The CDR3 extends over 16 amino acids. The V gene's germline CDR1 is MGHRA and CDR2 YSYEKL. CDR3 nucleotide sequence: TGCGCCAGCCTCTCAACGGGGCAGGGATCCTTGTACGAGCAGTACTTC. Translation: CASLSTGQGSLYEQYF.

This clonotype was seen a few times. V is TRBV24-1 and J is TRBJ1-2; possibly TRBD1 for D (6 bases). The germline V gene encodes CDR1 KGHDR and CDR2 SFDVKD. Trimming took off 3 bases at V and 2 bases at J, with 9 bases between the two ends. This CDR3 has 14 residues. As DNA, the CDR3 is TGTGCCACCAGTGATCAACAGGGAAACTATGGCTACACCTTC. Amino acids: CATSDQQGNYGYTF.

This clonotype was detected a few times. This rearrangement joins TRBV29-1 to TRBJ2-7; 7 bases are shared with TRBD1. The CDR3 totals 15 residues. Germline V gene lookup returns CDR1 SQVTM and CDR2 ANQGSEA. The V and J ends lost 3 bases and 0 bases, in that order; junction bases with no gene match: 8. CDR3 amino acids: CSVERFDRDSYEQYF. Here the CDR3 DNA reads TGCAGCGTTGAGAGATTCGACAGGGACTCCTACGAGCAGTACTTC.

This clonotype was seen many times. The chain combines TRBV12-3 or TRBV12-4 with TRBJ1-1; D is unresolved. This CDR3 region has 11 residues. With 4 bases removed from V and 4 bases from J, the gap between germline ends came to 4 bases. The CDR3 nucleotides are TGTGCCAGCAGTTATGGCACTGAAGCTTTCTTT. It encodes CASSYGTEAFF.

V gene TRBV2 combines with J gene TRBJ2-7; D is uncertain. CDR1 is SNHLY, CDR2 FYNNEI, per germline. The CDR3 totals 13 residues. V lost 10 bases, J lost 2 bases, and 15 bases lay in between. DNA for the CDR3: TGTGCCACTGCCTACTTGGCTACCTACGAGCAGTACTTC. Its protein product is CATAYLATYEQYF.

This clonotype was counted many times. V gene TRBV7-6 combines with J gene TRBJ2-3; 9 nucleotides agree with TRBD2. Germline CDR1 is SGHVS and CDR2 is FNYEAQ. This CDR3 contains 19 residues. V was pared by 2 bases and J by 0 bases, with 12 bases of the junction left unmatched. The chain's CDR3 is CASSLMLSGGDVSTDTQYF. As DNA, the CDR3 is TGTGCCAGCAGCTTAATGCTTAGCGGGGGAGATGTTAGCACAGATACGCAGTATTTT.

This clonotype was seen ten or more times. This chain uses TRBV5-4 with TRBJ2-1; 7 bases line up with TRBD2. The CDR3 extends over 14 amino acids. CDR1 is SGHNT, CDR2 YYREEE, per germline (reference sequence). The V gene end was trimmed by 4 bases and the J gene end by 8 bases; junction bases not matched to a gene: 9. CDR3 nucleotide sequence: TGTGCCAGCAGCATGACTAGCAAGCCCTATGAGCAGTTCTTC. Translation: CASSMTSKPYEQFF.

CDR3 sequence reads: CASSYTRRGNYEQYF. For the CDR3, the DNA is TGTGCCAGCAGTTACACAAGACGGGGGAACTACGAGCAGTACTTC. This chain uses TRBV6-2 or TRBV6-3 with TRBJ2-7, with D tentatively TRBD2 (6 bases). V lost 2 bases, J lost 3 bases, and 14 bases lay in between. CDR3 length: 15 amino acids. Germline-derived CDR1 and CDR2 are MNHEY and SVGEGT.

This chain links TRBV12-3 or TRBV12-4 with TRBJ2-7, with D possibly being TRBD1 or TRBD2 (5 bases each). V gave up 8 bases and J gave up 3 bases, with 14 bases separating them. This CDR3 is 13 amino acids long. The CDR3 nucleotides read TGTGCCAGCCGAACCGGGACCCACTACGAGCAGTACTTC. It specifies CASRTGTHYEQYF.

This sequence joins TRBV7-7 and TRBJ2-5; 12 bases map to TRBD1. The germline CDR1 and CDR2 sequences are SSHAT and FNYEAQ (reference sequence). The CDR3 contains 14 residues. Germline trimming cut 5 bases from V and 5 bases from J; bases unmatched to any gene: 3. The CDR3 reads CASSRDRGPETQYF. For the CDR3, the DNA is TGTGCCAGCAGCCGGGACAGGGGGCCGGAGACCCAGTACTTC.

V usage is TRBV5-4 and J usage is TRBJ2-3, with 12 bases that match TRBD2. Germline loops: CDR1 SGHNT, CDR2 YYREEE (reference sequence). This CDR3 spans 17 amino acids. V shed 0 bases, J shed 7 bases, and the junction held 9 bases outside the gene matches. The CDR3 DNA follows: TGTGCCAGCAGCTTGGGCGCTAGCGGGGGGGCTTTGAATACGCAGTATTTT. This translates into CASSLGASGGALNTQYF.

This chain joins TRBV7-7 and TRBJ2-5; 11 nucleotides line up with TRBD2. Trimming at V came to 5 bases and at J to 5 bases, leaving 13 bases not matched to a gene. The V gene's germline CDR1 is SSHAT and CDR2 FNYEAQ (reference sequence). The CDR3 is 17 amino acids. CDR3 DNA sequence: TGTGCCAGCAGCCCAACCTTTAGCGGGGGGGCCGGGGAGACCCAGTACTTC. This sequence encodes CASSPTFSGGAGETQYF.

This clonotype was observed a handful of times. V and J are TRBV5-4 and TRBJ1-1; no reliable D call. The germline V and J ends were trimmed by 5 bases and 3 bases, with 20 bases remaining between them. The germline V gene encodes CDR1 SGHNT and CDR2 YYREEE (reference sequence). The CDR3 has 16 amino acids. The CDR3 region has the DNA TGTGCCAGCAGTCTTATCCCAGAGGGAGGTGACACTGAAGCTTTCTTT. Encoded protein: CASSLIPEGGDTEAFF.

This clonotype was counted many times. The genes are TRBV2 and TRBJ2-1; D may be TRBD2 (5 bases). CDR1 and CDR2 (germline): SNHLY, FYNNEI. V was shortened by 4 bases and J by 3 bases, with 13 bases between the two germline ends. The CDR3 loop spans 15 amino acids. The CDR3 loop is CASSGTPRNYNEQFF. Here the CDR3 DNA reads TGTGCCAGCAGTGGGACTCCTCGCAACTACAATGAGCAGTTCTTC.

This clonotype was counted many times. V usage is TRBV7-2 and J usage is TRBJ2-5; 8 nucleotides line up with TRBD1. The V gene end was trimmed by 4 bases and the J gene end by 5 bases; junction bases not matched to a gene: 6. There are 14 residues in the CDR3. Germline values: CDR1 SGHTA, CDR2 FQGNSA. The DNA for the CDR3 is TGTGCCAGCAGCTCTGACAGGGGCTCGGAGACCCAGTACTTC. Its translation is CASSSDRGSETQYF.

V gene TRBV5-1 combines with J gene TRBJ2-1; tentative D call: TRBD2 (6 bases). The germline V gene has CDR1 SGHRS and CDR2 YFSETQ. The CDR3 runs to 15 residues. V was clipped by 6 bases and J by 0 bases, with 13 bases between them. The CDR3 sequence: CASTHSGLSYNEQFF. CDR3 DNA: TGCGCCAGCACCCATAGCGGACTCTCCTACAATGAGCAGTTCTTC.

This clonotype was observed at least ten times. The rearrangement uses TRBV20-1 and TRBJ1-3; D perhaps matches TRBD1 (5 bases). The germline CDR1 and CDR2 sequences are DFQATT and SNEGSKA (reference sequence). The CDR3 spans 13 residues. The germline V and J ends were trimmed by 6 bases and 3 bases, with 12 bases remaining between them. CDR3 residues: CSAATGFGNTIYF. In DNA form, the CDR3 reads TGCAGTGCGGCTACAGGTTTTGGAAACACCATATATTTT.

There are a few counts of this clonotype. The rearrangement links TRBV27 to TRBJ2-5; D might be TRBD1 (8 bases). This CDR3 comprises 13 residues. Germline V CDR1 and CDR2: MNHEY, SMNVEV (reference sequence). Trimming took off 7 bases at V and 7 bases at J, with 16 bases between the two ends. The CDR3 loop is CASNPSGQGTQYF. CDR3 in DNA: TGTGCCAGCAACCCTAGCGGACAGGGGACCCAGTACTTC.

This clonotype appeared many times. The chain joins TRBV24-1 to TRBJ2-3, with 10 bases identical to TRBD2. This CDR3 is 16 amino acids long. CDR1 and CDR2 (germline): KGHDR, SFDVKD. V lost 4 bases to trimming and J lost 1 base; unmatched junction nucleotides: 4. CDR3 nucleotide sequence: TGTGCCACCAGTGACCTAGGACTAGCGGGCACAGATACGCAGTATTTT. Amino acids: CATSDLGLAGTDTQYF.

In this sample, this clonotype turned up a few times. This sequence joins TRBV12-3 or TRBV12-4 and TRBJ2-7; D perhaps matches TRBD1 (5 bases). Deletions cut 7 bases from V and 2 bases from J, with 18 bases between. The CDR3 loop spans 15 amino acids. The CDR3 is CASTPGGQGAYEQYF. The CDR3 DNA reads TGTGCCAGCACCCCTGGTGGCCAGGGTGCCTACGAGCAGTACTTC.

This clonotype has a count of ten or more. J is TRBJ2-7 and V is TRBV5-1; D perhaps matches TRBD1 (5 bases). The germline V gene has CDR1 SGHRS and CDR2 YFSETQ. Deletions cut 5 bases from V and 3 bases from J, with 9 bases between. This CDR3 spans 12 amino acids. The CDR3 region is CASRFDSYEQYF. The CDR3 nucleotides read TGCGCCAGCAGGTTTGACAGCTACGAGCAGTACTTC.

In its sample, this clonotype was seen a few times. The chain recombines TRBV20-1 with TRBJ2-1, with D maybe TRBD1 (6 bases). Germline V CDR1 and CDR2: DFQATT, SNEGSKA (reference sequence). Trimming pared 0 bases from V and 6 bases from J, leaving 12 bases between. The CDR3 is 14 amino acids. Here the CDR3 reads CSARDTGTLNEQFF. The CDR3 coding sequence is TGCAGTGCTAGAGACACCGGGACACTCAATGAGCAGTTCTTC.

This clonotype was recorded at least ten times. The chain joins TRBV6-2 or TRBV6-3 to TRBJ2-1; no firm D call. This CDR3 comprises 13 residues. Per the germline V gene, CDR1 is MNHEY and CDR2 is SVGEGT. V was trimmed by 4 bases and J by 4 bases, leaving 8 bases between them. The CDR3 sequence: CASSSALYNEQFF. The CDR3 DNA is TGTGCCAGCAGTTCTGCCCTTTACAATGAGCAGTTCTTC.

This chain's CDR3 is CASRRASGGQTYNEQFF. The CDR3 DNA reads as TGTGCCAGTAGGAGGGCTAGCGGGGGCCAAACCTACAATGAGCAGTTCTTC. The rearrangement links TRBV19 to TRBJ2-1; 10 bases are shared with TRBD2. The ends lost 6 bases at V and 2 bases at J; junction bases unmatched: 10. The germline gives CDR1 LNHDA, CDR2 SQIVND (reference sequence). This CDR3 has 17 residues. Complete variable domain (other parts from reference TRBV19 and TRBJ2-1): DGGITQSPKYLFRKEGQNVTLSCEQNLNHDAMYWYRQDPGQGLRLIYYSQIVNDFQKGDIAEGYSVSREKKESFPLTVTSAQKNPTAFYLCASRRASGGQTYNEQFFGPGTRLTVL.

In this sample, this clonotype turned up a few times. The chain recombines TRBV29-1 with TRBJ1-1; D is perhaps TRBD1 (6 bases). Germline CDR1 is SQVTM and CDR2 is ANQGSEA. Trimming took 7 bases from V and 1 from J, leaving 10 bases between them. CDR3 length: 12 amino acids. CDR3 amino acids: CSAQGSNTEAFF. CDR3 nucleotide sequence: TGCAGCGCCCAGGGGTCGAACACTGAAGCTTTCTTT.